A selection of T cell receptor beta chains follows, all from one sample in a study of cytomegalovirus exposure and HLA in healthy donors. TCRdb keeps only in-frame clones here, not all; method: immunoSEQ multiplex PCR. The sample has 140,000 to 150,000 clones, around four fifths seen once. The sequenced sample consisted of PBMCs. The receptor set was obtained from a female donor in good health and CMV-seronegative. Each CDR3 is given with its conserved first and last residue. The order of the fields is D gene, clone size, V gene, J gene, CDR3 DNA, CDR3 protein. A D gene is named only where the DNA matches it firmly. Clone size is not always given. Where it is, it says once, few, many or a class for expanded clones.

d_call: TRBD2; clone_size: .; v_call: TRBV6-5; j_call: TRBJ2-7; cdr3_nt: TGTGCCAGCAGTTCGAGACTAGCGACCTACGAGCAGTACTTC; cdr3_aa: CASSSRLATYEQYF
d_call: TRBD1; clone_size: .; v_call: TRBV7-9; j_call: TRBJ2-3; cdr3_nt: TGTGCCAGCAGCTTAGGACAGGGGGCCGTCGGCACAGATACGCAGTATTTT; cdr3_aa: CASSLGQGAVGTDTQYF
d_call: .; clone_size: .; v_call: TRBV27; j_call: TRBJ2-2; cdr3_nt: TGTGCCAGCAGTTTGTTAAACACCGGGGAGCTGTTTTTT; cdr3_aa: CASSLLNTGELFF
d_call: .; clone_size: few; v_call: TRBV5-5; j_call: TRBJ2-5; cdr3_nt: TGTGCCAGCAGTAAACCTAAAGAGACCCAGTACTTC; cdr3_aa: CASSKPKETQYF
d_call: .; clone_size: .; v_call: TRBV4-1; j_call: TRBJ1-6; cdr3_nt: TGCGCCAGCAGCCAAGAGGCGGTTTATAATTCACCCCTCCACTTT; cdr3_aa: CASSQEAVYNSPLHF
d_call: .; clone_size: .; v_call: TRBV15; j_call: TRBJ2-7; cdr3_nt: TGTGCCACGAGCAGGGGGAGGGGTCTCGTCGCCGAGCAGTACTTC; cdr3_aa: CATSRGRGLVAEQYF
d_call: .; clone_size: .; v_call: TRBV21-1; j_call: TRBJ2-3; cdr3_nt: TGTGCCACCCCACCGGTTCCGGGACTAGCGGGGGTAGGGGATACGCAGTATTTT; cdr3_aa: CATPPVPGLAGVGDTQYF
d_call: TRBD1; clone_size: .; v_call: TRBV7-9; j_call: TRBJ2-2; cdr3_nt: TGTGCCAGCAGCCTGACAGGGGCCGGGGAGCTGTTTTTT; cdr3_aa: CASSLTGAGELFF
d_call: TRBD1; clone_size: few; v_call: TRBV5-6; j_call: TRBJ1-2; cdr3_nt: TGTGCCAGCAAAGGGACAGCGTATAACTATGGCTACACCTTC; cdr3_aa: CASKGTAYNYGYTF
d_call: .; clone_size: once; v_call: TRBV7-9; j_call: TRBJ2-1; cdr3_nt: TGTGCCAGCAGCTTTGGTTCAGGGGACTACAATGAGCAGTTCTTC; cdr3_aa: CASSFGSGDYNEQFF
d_call: TRBD2; clone_size: once; v_call: TRBV6-5; j_call: TRBJ2-1; cdr3_nt: TGTGCCAGCAGTTACACTAGCGCGGGAAATGAGCAGTTCTTC; cdr3_aa: CASSYTSAGNEQFF
d_call: .; clone_size: .; v_call: TRBV11-2; j_call: TRBJ2-2; cdr3_nt: TGTGCCAGCAGCTTATGGCCCGGGGAGCTGTTTTTT; cdr3_aa: CASSLWPGELFF
d_call: TRBD1; clone_size: few; v_call: TRBV5-4; j_call: TRBJ1-1; cdr3_nt: TGTGCCAGCAGCTGGGGACAGGTACAAGCTGAAGCTTTCTTT; cdr3_aa: CASSWGQVQAEAFF
d_call: .; clone_size: few; v_call: TRBV5-6; j_call: TRBJ2-7; cdr3_nt: TGTGCCAGCAGCTTGGGACGGAACAGGTACGAGCAGTACTTC; cdr3_aa: CASSLGRNRYEQYF
d_call: .; clone_size: .; v_call: TRBV11-1; j_call: TRBJ1-1; cdr3_nt: TGTGCCAGCAGCTTAGTAGTGGGCACCGAAGTAAGCTTT; cdr3_aa: CASSLVVGTEVSF
d_call: TRBD2; clone_size: few; v_call: TRBV10-3; j_call: TRBJ2-1; cdr3_nt: TGTGCCATCATGAGCGGGAGTGAGGATGAGCAGTTCTTC; cdr3_aa: CAIMSGSEDEQFF
d_call: .; clone_size: .; v_call: TRBV7-2; j_call: TRBJ2-7; cdr3_nt: TGTGCCAGCAGCTCTGGACCCAGGGGACCCTACGAGCAGTACTTC; cdr3_aa: CASSSGPRGPYEQYF
d_call: .; clone_size: .; v_call: TRBV27; j_call: TRBJ1-2; cdr3_nt: TGTGCCAGCCAAGCAGTCGCCGGGATCACTAGCTATGGCTACCCCTTC; cdr3_aa: CASQAVAGITSYGYPF
d_call: TRBD2; clone_size: .; v_call: TRBV5-4; j_call: TRBJ2-1; cdr3_nt: TGTGCCAGCAGTCATCGGGCTAGCGGGGGCTCCTACAATGAGCAGTTCTTC; cdr3_aa: CASSHRASGGSYNEQFF
d_call: TRBD1; clone_size: few; v_call: TRBV6-5; j_call: TRBJ2-1; cdr3_nt: TGTGCCAGCTCTCAGGGGGTATCCTACAATGAGCAGTTCTTC; cdr3_aa: CASSQGVSYNEQFF
d_call: .; clone_size: .; v_call: TRBV5-1; j_call: TRBJ2-2; cdr3_nt: TGCGCCAGCAGCTTCAGTCCGGGCAGGGATATTTCCGGGGAGCTGTTTTTT; cdr3_aa: CASSFSPGRDISGELFF
d_call: TRBD2; clone_size: once; v_call: TRBV5-4; j_call: TRBJ2-3; cdr3_nt: TGTGCCAGCAGCCGTGGCGGCGGGAGCACCACAGATACGCAGTATTTT; cdr3_aa: CASSRGGGSTTDTQYF
d_call: .; clone_size: .; v_call: TRBV27; j_call: TRBJ2-7; cdr3_nt: TGTGCCAGCAGCCGACAGGCGGGCTACGAGCAGTACTTC; cdr3_aa: CASSRQAGYEQYF
d_call: TRBD2; clone_size: .; v_call: TRBV10-2; j_call: TRBJ2-7; cdr3_nt: TGCGCCAGCAGTGAAAATCGGCGCGGGGGAGGGACTCCCTACGAGCAGTACTTC; cdr3_aa: CASSENRRGGGTPYEQYF
d_call: TRBD1; clone_size: .; v_call: TRBV5-1; j_call: TRBJ1-1; cdr3_nt: TGCGCCAGCAGCACCCTGGGACAGGGGGTCACTGAAGCTTTCTTT; cdr3_aa: CASSTLGQGVTEAFF
d_call: TRBD2; clone_size: .; v_call: TRBV5-6; j_call: TRBJ2-1; cdr3_nt: TGTGCCAGTATAATAGCGGGGGGGTCGAATGAGCAGTTCTTC; cdr3_aa: CASIIAGGSNEQFF
d_call: TRBD2; clone_size: once; v_call: TRBV5-1; j_call: TRBJ2-7; cdr3_nt: TGCGCCAGCAGCCCCCTCCAGCGGGGCTATCTGTTAGAGCAGTACTTC; cdr3_aa: CASSPLQRGYLLEQYF
d_call: .; clone_size: .; v_call: TRBV9; j_call: TRBJ1-1; cdr3_nt: TGTGCCAGCAGCGTCCTGGACACCCTTAGGGGCACTGAAGCTTTCTTT; cdr3_aa: CASSVLDTLRGTEAFF
d_call: .; clone_size: .; v_call: TRBV4-1; j_call: TRBJ2-3; cdr3_nt: TGCGCCAGCAGCCAAGGGGGCAGAGCAGATACGCAGTATTTT; cdr3_aa: CASSQGGRADTQYF
d_call: TRBD1; clone_size: .; v_call: TRBV19; j_call: TRBJ1-1; cdr3_nt: TGTGCCAGTAGACAAGTGACAGGGGGCAAGAACACTGAAGCTTTCTTT; cdr3_aa: CASRQVTGGKNTEAFF
d_call: TRBD1; clone_size: .; v_call: TRBV19; j_call: TRBJ1-5; cdr3_nt: TGTGCCAGTAGTAAGACAGGGGGCGCCTCGACTCTTTTTGAACAGCCCCAGCATTTT; cdr3_aa: CASSKTGGASTLFEQPQHF
d_call: TRBD1; clone_size: .; v_call: TRBV28; j_call: TRBJ1-2; cdr3_nt: TGTGCCAGCAGGGACAGGGGACGCTATGGCTACACCTTC; cdr3_aa: CASRDRGRYGYTF
d_call: TRBD1; clone_size: .; v_call: TRBV27; j_call: TRBJ2-1; cdr3_nt: TGTGCCAGCAGGGTAGATGCAGGGGGCGCCTACAATGAGCAGTTCTTC; cdr3_aa: CASRVDAGGAYNEQFF
d_call: .; clone_size: .; v_call: TRBV2; j_call: TRBJ2-7; cdr3_nt: TGTGCCAGCACCCCAGGGCCGTTGTACGAGCAGTACTTC; cdr3_aa: CASTPGPLYEQYF
d_call: .; clone_size: .; v_call: TRBV6-4; j_call: TRBJ1-2; cdr3_nt: TGTGCCAGCAGTGAACGCGGGTCCCCAGAAGATGGCTACCCCTTC; cdr3_aa: CASSERGSPEDGYPF
d_call: TRBD2; clone_size: .; v_call: TRBV7-9; j_call: TRBJ2-1; cdr3_nt: TGTGCCAGCAGCACAGGGACTAGTTTCGAGCAGTTCTTC; cdr3_aa: CASSTGTSFEQFF
d_call: TRBD1; clone_size: .; v_call: TRBV7-6; j_call: TRBJ1-6; cdr3_nt: TGTGCCAGCAGCTTAGGGGGCACAGGGGCTGGCTCACCCCTCCACTTT; cdr3_aa: CASSLGGTGAGSPLHF
d_call: TRBD1; clone_size: .; v_call: TRBV5-1; j_call: TRBJ1-1; cdr3_nt: TGCGCCAGCAGCCCTGACAGGGTCACTGAAGCTTTCTTT; cdr3_aa: CASSPDRVTEAFF
d_call: .; clone_size: .; v_call: TRBV6-1; j_call: TRBJ1-2; cdr3_nt: TGTGCCAGCAGTGAACCAGGAAAGACTAACTATGGCTACACCTTC; cdr3_aa: CASSEPGKTNYGYTF
d_call: .; clone_size: few; v_call: TRBV4-1; j_call: TRBJ1-2; cdr3_nt: TGCGCCAGCAGCCAAGTGGGCCAGCTACGCTATGGCTACACCTTC; cdr3_aa: CASSQVGQLRYGYTF
d_call: .; clone_size: once; v_call: TRBV6-5; j_call: TRBJ1-5; cdr3_nt: TGTGCCAGCAGTTACAGCAGGGGTAAAAATCAGCCCCAGCATTTT; cdr3_aa: CASSYSRGKNQPQHF
d_call: .; clone_size: .; v_call: TRBV30; j_call: TRBJ1-1; cdr3_nt: TGTGCCTGGGTAAACAGGGAGGGAGGAACTGAAGCTTTCTTT; cdr3_aa: CAWVNREGGTEAFF
d_call: TRBD2; clone_size: .; v_call: TRBV19; j_call: TRBJ2-1; cdr3_nt: TGTGCCAGTAGATCCGGCGGGAGTATCGATGAGCAGTTCTTC; cdr3_aa: CASRSGGSIDEQFF
d_call: .; clone_size: .; v_call: TRBV6-5; j_call: TRBJ2-7; cdr3_nt: TGTGCCAGCTCTCACAGCTACGAGCAGTACTTC; cdr3_aa: CASSHSYEQYF
d_call: .; clone_size: .; v_call: TRBV4-2; j_call: TRBJ1-2; cdr3_nt: TGTGCCAGCAGCTTCGACGGGAATAACTATGGCTACACCTTC; cdr3_aa: CASSFDGNNYGYTF